What follows describes a single T cell receptor (beta chain). Its antigen remains undetermined. Base qualities are missing; no much larger clone stands one base away. The entry originates in a study of blood T cell repertoires in COVID-19 (dated by TCRdb to 2020 to 2021). In the study overall: Collaborator samples came from the United States, Italy and Spain and covered acute and convalescent phases of COVID-19. The prospective study material was composed of cDNA or gDNA derived from T cells, B-cell-depleted T cells, or PBMCs. Deeply sampled blood TCRbeta repertoires from subjects exposed to, actively infected with, or recovered from COVID-19 were included in the dataset. The repertoires were made available in a free public database intended to serve as a resource for research on the immune response to SARS-CoV-2. Samples came from the ongoing ImmuneRACE study (first 160 participants) plus 1,254 subjects from 6 global collaborators. The sample metadata nearly always contained a de-identified subject ID, COVID-19 status, age in years and sex. Where available, HLA class I and class II types were taken from metadata supplied by the sample provider and were not determined by assay-based typing. Findings and caveats that apply to the study as a whole: The quantity of clinical and demographic metadata differed by source and by participant and was supplied without curation.

Participants in the prospective study were aged about 18 to 90 years, lived in about two dozen United States geographic areas, and enrolled through a virtual design. Cohort assignment in the prospective study relied on participant-reported clinical history from a screening survey and a study questionnaire. Recovered participants in ImmuneRACE Cohort 3 were defined by two consecutive negative NP/OP PCR tests, clearance by a healthcare professional, or resolution of symptoms. Mobile phlebotomists in the prospective study collected whole blood, serum and a nasopharyngeal or oropharyngeal swab from every participant. Prospective study participants could optionally give additional blood draws and questionnaires over an approximately two-month period. Prospective study blood samples were shipped either frozen or at room temperature before DNA extraction. V drops 6 bases and J drops 1 base, leaving 9 bases in between. The germline V gene encodes CDR1 SNHLY and CDR2 FYNNEI. The CDR3 goes from the cysteine to the phenylalanine over 13 residues. Solely the CDR3 DNA is kept, with 39 bases framed from the first base.

TCRbeta CDR3 regions were amplified from genomic DNA using the immunoSEQ Assay, a bias-controlled multiplex PCR. Per the authors' processing: Within the assay, amplification of reference gene primers was used to estimate how many nucleated cells each sample contained. Sequence reads were collapsed and filtered to measure the absolute abundance of every unique TCRbeta CDR3 rearrangement. For each sample, productive Simpson clonality was calculated by taking the square root of Simpson's diversity index across productive rearrangements. Imported from immuneACCESS, the table was reduced by TCRdb to in-frame sequences with V and J called. These copies leave out some clones; in studies compared against another copy, an unresolved V gene accounts for under half, and the cause of the remainder is not known. Clone size and the V and J calls come from that table; the DNA yielded D and trimming. Present in this sample are 200,000 to 250,000 clones, approximately 83% of which were seen just once. The ten largest clonotypes hold roughly 3.5% of the sample.

Material for sequencing was PBMCs or T cells enriched from blood (not recorded which). This clonotype originated in a woman aged 55-75 years who had recovered from COVID-19. The sequence links TRBV2 to TRBJ1-2, with TRBD1 perhaps the D gene, on 5 matching bases. The nucleotide sequence is TGTGCCAGCAGCGCTGACAGTAACTATGGCTACACCTTC. It encodes CASSADSNYGYTF.